This T cell receptor beta chain stems from a study of shared clonotypes between healthy human individuals. Method: immunoSEQ multiplex PCR; TCRdb's copy keeps in-frame clones and lacks some. The sample consists of 1,500,000 or so clones, approximately 98.5% of them appearing once. Germline CDR1 SGHNT, CDR2 YYREEE (reference sequence). The CDR3 has 15 residues. Trimming cost V 4 bases and J 1 base, with 14 bases left between them. This TCR was recovered from a man younger than 45 in good health. Sequenced material: naive CD4+ T cells sorted from blood. Subset here: CD45RA+ positively selected. This chain links TRBV5-4 with TRBJ1-1; D may be TRBD1 (6 bases). CDR3 loop: CASSGGGMGNTEAFF. The CDR3 DNA reads TGTGCCAGCAGCGGAGGGGGGATGGGGAACACTGAAGCTTTCTTT.